This T cell receptor beta chain emerged from a study of blood T cell repertoires in COVID-19. V was trimmed by 6 bases and J by 5 bases, leaving 13 bases between them. Germline CDR1 and CDR2: SGHTA and FQGNSA. The CDR3 extends over 13 amino acids. TCRdb keeps only in-frame clones here, not all; method: immunoSEQ multiplex PCR. The table lists over 150,000 clones, roughly 89% of them singletons. The sequence came from a woman aged 70-85 years with COVID-19, enrolled during active disease. The V gene is TRBV7-2, the J gene TRBJ2-5; no clear D. The sample was peripheral blood. The CDR3 sequence is CASSGVRWETQYF. The CDR3 DNA reads TGTGCCAGCAGTGGAGTGAGGTGGGAGACCCAGTACTTC.